This passage covers 21 T cell receptor beta chains from one sample sequenced in a study of CXCR3-negative and CXCR3-positive naive CD8 T cells. These receptors are not linked to any known antigen. Regarding the study as a whole: Researchers report that CXCR3-positive naive cells carry more hydrophobic TRB CDR3s than CXCR3-negative naive cells.

The libraries of TRB cDNA were prepared using 5' RACE with UMI labels. Each CDR3 protein gets one entry in TCRdb, which reprocessed the 5' RACE reads and gives no DNA. The sample data list tens of thousands of distinct CDR3 sequences. The sample comprised naive CXCR3+ CD8+ T cells from blood. Noted subset: CD45RO-CCR7+CD27+CD95- naive CD8+ T cells expressing CXCR3 (TNR3+). These receptors all stem from a human donor in good health. Some clones in this sample may be carry-over from other donors' samples.

The rearrangement uses TRBV28 and TRBJ1-1; TCRdb designates TRBD1, a call that cannot be tested without DNA. The CDR3 is 17 residues long. Germline V CDR1 and CDR2: MDHEN, SYDVKM. The CDR3 loop is CASSLYHSRGLNTEAFF.

The chain combines TRBV29-1 with TRBJ2-4. The CDR3 loop spans 13 amino acids. CDR1 and CDR2 from the germline V gene are SQVTM and ANQGSEA. This chain's CDR3 is CSVPDLDGNIQYF.

The chain combines TRBV5-4 with TRBJ2-7. Per germline, CDR1 SGHNT and CDR2 YYREEE (reference sequence). The CDR3 is 14 amino acids. This chain's CDR3 is CASSPEAAPYEQYF.

The chain is built from TRBV29-1 and TRBJ2-7; the TRBD1 assignment by TCRdb is unverifiable without DNA. The CDR3 is made up of 15 amino acids. Germline values: CDR1 SQVTM, CDR2 ANQGSEA. The chain's CDR3 is CSVEGTGKNSYEQYF.

The V call is TRBV29-1, the J call TRBJ1-1; the D call from TCRdb, TRBD1, cannot be confirmed without DNA. Per germline, CDR1 SQVTM and CDR2 ANQGSEA. This CDR3 is 14 amino acids long. This chain's CDR3 is CSVVGGGMNTEAFF. The complete variable domain, with remaining parts taken from reference TRBV29-1 and TRBJ1-1, reads SAVISQKPSRDICQRGTSLTIQCQVDSQVTMMFWYRQQPGQSLTLIATANQGSEATYESGFVIDKFPISRPNLTFSTLTVSNMSPEDSSIYLCSVVGGGMNTEAFFGQGTRLTVV.

This chain uses TRBV7-2 with TRBJ2-7; no DNA is available, so the TRBD2 call from TCRdb remains unchecked. The length of the CDR3 is 14 residues. Germline CDR1 SGHTA, CDR2 FQGNSA. The CDR3 is CASSSTSGSYEQYF.

The J gene is TRBJ2-3, the V gene TRBV7-9; absent DNA, TCRdb's TRBD2 call cannot be checked. The germline CDR1 and CDR2 sequences are SEHNR and FQNEAQ (reference sequence). This CDR3 has 17 residues. The CDR3 spells CASSPPVISGRTDTQYF.

The rearrangement links TRBV12-3 or TRBV12-4 to TRBJ1-1; TCRdb's assignment of TRBD1 cannot be checked, as there is no DNA. The CDR3 runs 13 residues. The CDR3 sequence: CASSLNRGPEAFF.

This chain uses TRBV6-2 or TRBV6-3 with TRBJ2-1. Germline assignment: CDR1 MNHEY and CDR2 SVGEGT. CDR3 length: 14 residues. The CDR3 region is CASSYTDPYNEQFF.

This chain joins TRBV7-9 and TRBJ1-1. This CDR3 is 15 amino acids long. Germline CDR1 SEHNR, CDR2 FQNEAQ (reference sequence). The CDR3 spells CASSFSSSGWTEAFF.

CDR3 amino acids: CSARLGTSGGYTEQFF. The chain carries TRBV20-1 and TRBJ2-1; the TRBD2 assignment by TCRdb is unverifiable without DNA. Germline CDR1 reads DFQATT; CDR2 reads SNEGSKA (reference sequence). This CDR3 spans 16 amino acids.

V is TRBV29-1 and J is TRBJ2-1; TCRdb's D call, TRBD1, is unchecked because there is no DNA. The germline CDR1 and CDR2 sequences are SQVTM and ANQGSEA. CDR3 length equals 12 residues. This CDR3 reads CSVSSGDNEQFF.

This CDR3 is CASSLVRGRSPGYTF. This chain links TRBV7-9 with TRBJ1-2. CDR1 and CDR2 (germline): SEHNR, FQNEAQ (reference sequence). This CDR3 spans 15 amino acids.

The chain joins TRBV30 to TRBJ2-7. From germline, CDR1 is GTSNPN and CDR2 SVGIG (reference sequence). The CDR3 runs 13 residues. CDR3: CAWRDTDHYEQYF.

The J gene is TRBJ2-5, the V gene TRBV7-9; without DNA, the TCRdb call of TRBD1 cannot be checked. Germline V lookup: CDR1 SEHNR, CDR2 FQNEAQ (reference sequence). This CDR3 has 13 residues. The CDR3 spells CASSFPGGETQYF.

J is TRBJ2-5 and V is TRBV28. This CDR3 has 13 residues. Germline loops: CDR1 MDHEN, CDR2 SYDVKM. CDR3 protein: CASSSRQQETQYF.

The genes are TRBV20-1 and TRBJ2-1. The V gene's germline CDR1 is DFQATT and CDR2 SNEGSKA (reference sequence). CDR3 length: 13 residues. The CDR3 loop reads CSNEVFPYNEQFF.

CDR3 residues: CASSPGHGSEQYF. This sequence joins TRBV18 and TRBJ2-7; TCRdb proposes TRBD2, but this gene call is untestable without DNA. Germline loops: CDR1 KGHSH, CDR2 LQKENI. The length of the CDR3 is 13 residues.

The chain carries TRBV10-3 and TRBJ1-1. Per the germline V gene, CDR1 is ENHRY and CDR2 is SYGVKD. The length of the CDR3 is 14 residues. The chain's CDR3 is CAISESTQNTEAFF.

The chain has TRBV5-5 and TRBJ2-7; TCRdb outputs TRBD1, but without DNA this stays unchecked. This CDR3 contains 15 residues. CDR1 SGHKS and CDR2 YYEKEE come from the germline V gene (reference sequence). The CDR3 sequence: CASSPETGLSYEQYF.

The J gene is TRBJ1-1, the V gene TRBV30. CDR1 is GTSNPN and CDR2 is SVGIG in the germline V gene (reference sequence). This CDR3 region has 13 residues. The CDR3: CAWSVPVNTEAFF.